The present T cell receptor (beta chain) was sequenced within a study of cytomegalovirus exposure and HLA in healthy donors. Points from the study as a whole: There were several of the most significant clusters that appeared linked to common viral pathogens in a later analysis.

There are 14 residues in the CDR3. CDR1 is SGHDN, CDR2 FVKESK, per germline. V dropped 0 bases and J dropped 11 bases, with 17 bases sitting between them. The PCR had 60 Vbeta and 13 Jbeta primers. TCRdb's table, derived via immunoSEQ multiplex PCR, lists solely in-frame clones and lacks some. The data hold some 130,000 clones, with 65% to 80% observed a single time. Worth noting for this clone: Its antigen is undetermined.

The genes are TRBV14 and TRBJ2-7; D is possibly TRBD2 (7 bases). This receptor was identified in a human donor in good health. Sequencing input: PBMCs. As DNA, the CDR3 is TGTGCCAGCAGCCAAGAGGGGGGGCCCTTTCGTAAGTACTTC. This encodes CASSQEGGPFRKYF.